This record looks at one T cell receptor beta chain sequence and its context. Its antigen is not known. The data were taken from a study of cytomegalovirus exposure and HLA in healthy donors. Study conclusions and caveats: On later analysis, the bulk of CMV-associated TCR beta chains appeared to be HLA-restricted.

Researchers ran the PCR with 60 Vbeta and 13 Jbeta primers. The method was immunoSEQ multiplex PCR; TCRdb's version includes in-frame clones alone and lacks a portion of them. The table shows more than 140,000 clones, with approximately 80% occurring only once. The sample consisted of PBMCs. This TCR came from a man aged 25-45 years in good health and CMV-seropositive.

The CDR3 sequence is CASTGGGQPQHF. The CDR3 DNA reads TGTGCCAGCACGGGGGGCGGACAGCCCCAGCATTTT. The rearrangement joins TRBV2 to TRBJ1-5; the D gene is possibly TRBD1 (6 bases). The CDR3 consists of 12 residues. The germline V gene has CDR1 SNHLY and CDR2 FYNNEI. V gave up 7 bases and J gave up 7 bases, with 11 bases separating them.